Listed here are 32 T cell receptor beta chains from one sample, sequenced in a study of PD-1 blockade in classical Hodgkin lymphoma. The data were produced by immunoSEQ multiplex PCR, yet TCRdb's version contains in-frame clones alone and is incomplete. The table has tens of thousands of clones, roughly 90% seen once. Time point in this sample: cycle 4 day 1 (C4D1), after more than five weeks of nivolumab. Brentuximab vedotin exposure varied, and every patient relapsed after autologous stem cell transplantation. This specimen was peripheral blood mononuclear cells (PBMCs), taken before the fourth cycle of nivolumab. The receptors were sampled from a human donor with classical Hodgkin lymphoma.

The J gene is TRBJ2-5, the V gene TRBV7-9; TRBD1 matches 8 bases. CDR1 and CDR2 (germline): SEHNR, FQNEAQ (reference sequence). J was trimmed by 1 base and V by 1 base; bases with no gene match: 5. The CDR3 is made up of 16 amino acids. This CDR3 reads CASSLGDRMGQETQYF. CDR3 DNA sequence: TGTGCCAGCAGCTTAGGGGACAGGATGGGCCAAGAGACCCAGTACTTC.

V usage is TRBV5-1 and J usage is TRBJ1-4; D is uncertain. The V end was cut by 7 bases, the J end by 3 bases, with 16 bases between. CDR1 and CDR2 from the germline V gene are SGHRS and YFSETQ. This CDR3 is 15 amino acids long. DNA for the CDR3: TGCGCCAGCGGGAAAGCGGGTGGGCCTAATGAAAAACTGTTTTTT. Its protein is CASGKAGGPNEKLFF.

The chain carries TRBV6-5 and TRBJ2-1; D is possibly TRBD1 (5 bases). V was trimmed by 2 bases and J by 5 bases, leaving 13 bases between them. The germline V gene encodes CDR1 MNHEY and CDR2 SVGAGI. The CDR3 has 15 amino acids. CDR3 sequence reads: CASSYRQGSDNEQFF. The CDR3 bases are TGTGCCAGCAGTTACAGGCAGGGCAGTGACAATGAGCAGTTCTTC.

The chain carries TRBV6-5 and TRBJ2-1; 11 bases match TRBD2. Germline V CDR1 and CDR2: MNHEY, SVGAGI. The V gene end was trimmed by 6 bases and the J gene end by 2 bases; junction bases not matched to a gene: 3. CDR3 length: 15 amino acids. The CDR3 DNA reads as TGTGCCAGCAGCCCGGGACTAGCGGCCTACAATGAGCAGTTCTTC. It translates to CASSPGLAAYNEQFF.

The V gene is TRBV10-3, the J gene TRBJ2-3; 9 bases line up with TRBD2. The germline V gene encodes CDR1 ENHRY and CDR2 SYGVKD. V lost 5 bases and J lost 5; bases outside the gene matches: 20. The CDR3 runs to 19 residues. CDR3 residues: CAISRLADPFTGSGDTQYF. DNA of the CDR3: TGTGCCATCAGTAGACTAGCGGATCCGTTCACAGGCTCCGGAGATACGCAGTATTTT.

Notes on this clone: This specimen includes other DNA sequences encoding the same CDR3. V and J are TRBV5-4 and TRBJ2-7; tentative D call: TRBD2 (7 bases). CDR1 and CDR2 from the germline V gene are SGHNT and YYREEE (reference sequence). V was trimmed by 3 bases and J by 7 bases, leaving 20 bases between them. This CDR3 is 15 amino acids long. The CDR3 spells CASSWRAGAGVEQYF. CDR3 nucleotide sequence: TGTGCCAGCAGCTGGAGGGCGGGAGCAGGGGTGGAGCAGTACTTC. Full variable domain (outside the CDR3, taken from reference TRBV5-4 and TRBJ2-7): ETGVTQSPTHLIKTRGQQVTLRCSSQSGHNTVSWYQQALGQGPQFIFQYYREEENGRGNFPPRFSGLQFPNYSSELNVNALELDDSALYLCASSWRAGAGVEQYFGPGTRLTVT.

This clone was detected once. The chain carries TRBV7-9 and TRBJ2-1, with no clear D. The CDR3 sequence is 13 residues long. Germline CDR1 SEHNR, CDR2 FQNEAQ (reference sequence). V dropped 4 bases and J dropped 9 bases, with 13 bases sitting between them. This chain's CDR3 is CASSSSHGGEQFF. The CDR3 DNA follows: TGTGCCAGCAGCTCCTCCCACGGCGGTGAGCAGTTCTTC.

The chain uses TRBV7-8 and TRBJ1-5; 7 positions agree with TRBD1. Trimming took 3 bases from V and 7 from J; bases not matched to a gene: 3. The CDR3 extends over 13 amino acids. In germline, CDR1 is SGHVS, CDR2 FQNEAQ. The chain's CDR3 is CASSLTGNQPQHF. The CDR3 region has the DNA TGTGCCAGCAGCTTGACAGGGAACCAGCCCCAGCATTTT.

The chain has TRBV11-3 and TRBJ1-2; D gene ambiguous. The V and J ends lost 0 bases and 7 bases respectively, with 9 bases between them. Germline-derived CDR1 and CDR2 are SGHNT and YENEEA. The CDR3 is made up of 13 amino acids. The CDR3 region is CASSLDPGGGYTF. The CDR3 DNA sequence: TGTGCCAGCAGCTTAGACCCCGGCGGTGGCTACACCTTC.

The chain recombines TRBV6-6 with TRBJ2-7, with D hard to call. Trimming shortened V by 8 bases and J by 3 bases, and 8 bases separated the two germline ends. In germline, CDR1 is MNHNY, CDR2 SVGAGI (reference sequence). CDR3 size: 11 residues. CDR3 DNA: TGTGCCAGCGCAATGAACTACGAGCAGTACTTC. It is translated as CASAMNYEQYF.

The chain is built from TRBV5-4 and TRBJ2-4; 14 positions match TRBD2. Germline assignment: CDR1 SGHNT and CDR2 YYREEE (reference sequence). The CDR3 extends over 18 amino acids. V gave up 5 bases and J gave up 0 bases; unmatched junction bases: 7. The CDR3 loop is CASSPGTSGSGAKNIQYF. The CDR3 DNA reads as TGTGCCAGCAGTCCCGGGACTAGCGGGAGTGGAGCCAAAAACATTCAGTACTTC. The full variable domain, with the rest looked up from reference TRBV5-4 and TRBJ2-4, is ETGVTQSPTHLIKTRGQQVTLRCSSQSGHNTVSWYQQALGQGPQFIFQYYREEENGRGNFPPRFSGLQFPNYSSELNVNALELDDSALYLCASSPGTSGSGAKNIQYFGAGTRLSVL.

V usage is TRBV16 and J usage is TRBJ1-4; a weak D match, TRBD1 (5 bases). CDR1 and CDR2 (germline): KGHSY, FQNENV. The ends were cut back, 0 bases at V and 8 bases at J, with 16 bases in the middle. This CDR3 contains 16 residues. This CDR3 is CASSQSKQEGREKLFF. In DNA form, the CDR3 reads TGTGCCAGCAGCCAATCCAAACAGGAGGGGAGGGAAAAACTGTTTTTT.

V usage is TRBV28 and J usage is TRBJ2-1; 7 bases align to TRBD2. The junction had 8 bases not matched to a gene; V was cut back by 4 bases and J by 2 bases. Germline lookup yields CDR1 MDHEN and CDR2 SYDVKM. The CDR3 spans 16 residues. The CDR3, as DNA: TGTGCCAGCAGTTCTAGCGGTCTAGTCGCCTACAATGAGCAGTTCTTC. This translates into CASSSSGLVAYNEQFF.

The rearrangement links TRBV18 to TRBJ1-5; the match to TRBD1 covers 8 bases. There are 15 residues in the CDR3. After removal of 4 bases from V and 4 bases from J, the junction contained 6 bases not matched to a gene. The V gene's germline CDR1 is KGHSH and CDR2 LQKENI. The CDR3 reads CASSLDTGGNQPQHF. Written as DNA, the CDR3 is TGTGCCAGCTCACTTGATACAGGGGGGAATCAGCCCCAGCATTTT. Together with reference TRBV18 and TRBJ1-5, the CDR3 gives the full variable domain: NAGVMQNPRHLVRRRGQEARLRCSPMKGHSHVYWYRQLPEEGLKFMVYLQKENIIDESGMPKERFSAEFPKEGPSILRIQQVVRGDSAAYFCASSLDTGGNQPQHFGDGTRLSIL.

This clone appeared a single time. The CDR3 spells CASSSAPPTGTDTQYF. In nucleotides, the CDR3 is TGTGCCAGCTCAAGTGCCCCCCCGACTGGCACAGATACGCAGTATTTT. This chain uses TRBV18 with TRBJ2-3, with D unclear. The CDR3 has 16 residues. Germline V gene lookup returns CDR1 KGHSH and CDR2 LQKENI. Trimming removed 5 bases from V and 1 base from J, with 16 bases in between.

The genes are TRBV18 and TRBJ1-5; D unclear. This CDR3 spans 16 amino acids. Germline V CDR1 and CDR2: KGHSH, LQKENI. V was pared by 5 bases and J by 0 bases, with 14 bases between. In DNA, the CDR3 is TGTGCCAGCTCAGCCTCGGTGCCTATTAGCAATCAGCCCCAGCATTTT. This encodes CASSASVPISNQPQHF.

The J gene is TRBJ1-2, the V gene TRBV23-1; unclear D gene. TRBV23-1 counts as an open reading frame of uncertain function. The CDR3 consists of 16 residues. V dropped 4 bases and J dropped 5 bases, with 20 bases sitting between them. This chain's CDR3 is CASSLLPRTGYYGYTF. The CDR3 DNA follows: TGCGCCAGCAGTCTGCTACCTCGGACGGGCTATTATGGCTACACCTTC.

The V gene is TRBV11-2, the J gene TRBJ2-3; D is possibly TRBD1 or TRBD2 (5 bases each). The CDR3 consists of 15 residues. Between the trimmed V and J ends, which lost 3 bases and 4 bases, there was a span of 14 bases. CDR1 SGHAT and CDR2 FQNNGV come from the germline V gene. Here the CDR3 DNA reads TGTGCCAGCAGCTTCCGACAGCACGGGGCAGATACGCAGTATTTT. Translation gives CASSFRQHGADTQYF.

V usage is TRBV7-8 and J usage is TRBJ2-7; D not certain. In germline, CDR1 is SGHVS, CDR2 FQNEAQ. V shed 4 bases and J shed 2 bases, with 6 bases lying between them. The CDR3 runs 12 residues. DNA of the CDR3: TGTGCCAGCAGCTATACAACCTACGAGCAGTACTTC. This codes for CASSYTTYEQYF. Combining the CDR3 with reference TRBV7-8 and TRBJ2-7 gives the whole variable domain GAGVSQSPRYKVAKRGQDVALRCDPISGHVSLFWYQQALGQGPEFLTYFQNEAQLDKSGLPSDRFFAERPEGSVSTLKIQRTQQEDSAVYLCASSYTTYEQYFGPGTRLTVT.

This chain uses TRBV11-2 with TRBJ2-1; the D gene is possibly TRBD1 (5 bases). V dropped 1 base and J dropped 7 bases, with 11 bases sitting between them. The CDR3 is 14 residues long. Per germline, CDR1 SGHAT and CDR2 FQNNGV. The chain's CDR3 is CASSLVAGMNEQFF. CDR3 sequence (DNA): TGTGCCAGCAGCTTAGTAGCAGGGATGAATGAGCAGTTCTTC.

The rearrangement joins TRBV10-3 to TRBJ2-2; TRBD2 agrees at 11 bases. The ends lost 3 bases at V and 4 bases at J; junction bases unmatched: 7. The CDR3 is 17 amino acids. The V gene's germline CDR1 is ENHRY and CDR2 SYGVKD. CDR3 bases: TGTGCCATCAGTGAACCGGGACTAGCGGACCCCACCGGGGAGCTGTTTTTT. Translating it yields CAISEPGLADPTGELFF.

The rearrangement uses TRBV28 and TRBJ2-3, with D perhaps given as TRBD1 or TRBD2 (5 bases each). CDR1 is MDHEN, CDR2 SYDVKM, per germline. With 6 bases removed from V and 2 bases from J, the gap between germline ends came to 24 bases. The CDR3 has 18 amino acids. Here the CDR3 DNA reads TGTGCCAGCAGGAAGTTGTACCGGGACCACGAGAACACAGATACGCAGTATTTT. This gives the protein CASRKLYRDHENTDTQYF.

The chain carries TRBV30 and TRBJ2-7; 7 bases are a match to TRBD2. With V trimmed by 5 bases and J by 6 bases, 16 bases remained unmatched. From germline, CDR1 is GTSNPN and CDR2 SVGIG (reference sequence). The CDR3 sequence is 15 residues long. The CDR3 nucleotides read TGTGCCTGGTCCGTATCGGGGGGATTTCTTCTCGAGCAGTACTTC. Protein: CAWSVSGGFLLEQYF. The full variable domain, in which reference TRBV30 and TRBJ2-7 provide the parts outside the CDR3, is SQTIHQWPATLVQPVGSPLSLECTVEGTSNPNLYWYRQAAGRGLQLLFYSVGIGQISSEVPQNLSASRPQDRQFILSSKKLLLSDSGFYLCAWSVSGGFLLEQYFGPGTRLTVT.

This clone was seen more than once but under ten times. V is TRBV18 and J is TRBJ2-7; the D gene is possibly TRBD2 (6 bases). The germline V gene has CDR1 KGHSH and CDR2 LQKENI. V gave up 2 bases and J gave up 5 bases, with 7 bases separating them. CDR3 length: 12 residues. This chain's CDR3 is CASSPGRNEQYF. In nucleotides, the CDR3 is TGTGCCAGCTCACCAGGGAGGAACGAGCAGTACTTC.

The V and J genes are TRBV11-3 and TRBJ2-5; D remains ambiguous. This CDR3 contains 11 residues. Trimming removed 10 bases from V and 5 bases from J, with 11 bases in between. Germline V gene data show CDR1 as SGHNT and CDR2 as YENEEA. CDR3 in amino acids: CATGRKETQYF. Written as DNA, the CDR3 is TGTGCCACCGGACGGAAGGAGACCCAGTACTTC. Variable domain in full (rest from reference TRBV11-3 and TRBJ2-5): EAGVVQSPRYKIIEKKQPVAFWCNPISGHNTLYWYLQNLGQGPELLIRYENEEAVDDSQLPKDRFSAERLKGVDSTLKIQPAELGDSAVYLCATGRKETQYFGPGTRLLVL.

The chain links TRBV5-1 to TRBJ2-1; D is undetermined. CDR1 SGHRS and CDR2 YFSETQ come from the germline V gene. V was clipped by 0 bases and J by 0 bases, with 7 bases between them. CDR3 length equals 15 residues. For the CDR3, the DNA is TGCGCCAGCAGCTTGGATGTAGTCTCCTACAATGAGCAGTTCTTC. Its translation is CASSLDVVSYNEQFF.

The chain carries TRBV9 and TRBJ2-5, with D tentatively TRBD2 (6 bases). Per germline, CDR1 SGDLS and CDR2 YYNGEE. V lost 0 bases, J lost 10 bases, and 10 bases lay in between. This CDR3 is 12 amino acids long. The CDR3 sequence is CASSVDGGDQYF. The CDR3 region has the DNA TGTGCCAGCAGCGTAGACGGAGGGGACCAGTACTTC.

The J gene is TRBJ1-3, the V gene TRBV6-5, with a tentative D call TRBD1 (5 bases). The CDR3 covers 15 residues. CDR1 is MNHEY, CDR2 SVGAGI, per germline. The V and J ends lost 6 bases and 0 bases respectively, with 12 bases between them. The CDR3 DNA is TGTGCCAGCAGCCTTACAGGCTCCTCTGGAAACACCATATATTTT. The encoded protein is CASSLTGSSGNTIYF.

The V call is TRBV6-1, the J call TRBJ1-5, with D unclear. Per the germline V gene, CDR1 is MNHNS and CDR2 is SASEGT. The V gene lost 6 bases and the J gene lost 2 bases, with 11 bases spanning the gap. The CDR3 covers 14 residues. The CDR3 here is CASRSNVGNQPQHF. The CDR3 DNA is TGTGCCAGCAGATCTAATGTGGGCAATCAGCCCCAGCATTTT.

V usage is TRBV28 and J usage is TRBJ2-3; TRBD2 aligns across 9 bases. With V trimmed by 8 bases and J by 0 bases, 6 bases remained unmatched. Germline values: CDR1 MDHEN, CDR2 SYDVKM. The CDR3 has 15 residues. CDR3 in DNA: TGTGCCAGCCTGGGAAGCGGGAGGAGCACAGATACGCAGTATTTT. The encoded protein is CASLGSGRSTDTQYF.

The chain recombines TRBV5-4 with TRBJ2-5; no reliable D call. This CDR3 has 12 residues. Between the trimmed V and J ends, which lost 2 bases and 3 bases, there was a span of 5 bases. From germline, CDR1 is SGHNT and CDR2 YYREEE (reference sequence). The CDR3 region has the DNA TGTGCCAGCAGCTTCGGAAAAGAGACCCAGTACTTC. Translation: CASSFGKETQYF.

The chain joins TRBV11-3 to TRBJ2-7, with D maybe TRBD2 (6 bases). V gave up 1 base and J gave up 4 bases, with 8 bases separating them. The germline V gene has CDR1 SGHNT and CDR2 YENEEA. The length of the CDR3 is 13 residues. This CDR3 is CASSLGTNYEQYF. DNA for the CDR3: TGTGCCAGCAGCTTAGGGACTAATTACGAGCAGTACTTC.